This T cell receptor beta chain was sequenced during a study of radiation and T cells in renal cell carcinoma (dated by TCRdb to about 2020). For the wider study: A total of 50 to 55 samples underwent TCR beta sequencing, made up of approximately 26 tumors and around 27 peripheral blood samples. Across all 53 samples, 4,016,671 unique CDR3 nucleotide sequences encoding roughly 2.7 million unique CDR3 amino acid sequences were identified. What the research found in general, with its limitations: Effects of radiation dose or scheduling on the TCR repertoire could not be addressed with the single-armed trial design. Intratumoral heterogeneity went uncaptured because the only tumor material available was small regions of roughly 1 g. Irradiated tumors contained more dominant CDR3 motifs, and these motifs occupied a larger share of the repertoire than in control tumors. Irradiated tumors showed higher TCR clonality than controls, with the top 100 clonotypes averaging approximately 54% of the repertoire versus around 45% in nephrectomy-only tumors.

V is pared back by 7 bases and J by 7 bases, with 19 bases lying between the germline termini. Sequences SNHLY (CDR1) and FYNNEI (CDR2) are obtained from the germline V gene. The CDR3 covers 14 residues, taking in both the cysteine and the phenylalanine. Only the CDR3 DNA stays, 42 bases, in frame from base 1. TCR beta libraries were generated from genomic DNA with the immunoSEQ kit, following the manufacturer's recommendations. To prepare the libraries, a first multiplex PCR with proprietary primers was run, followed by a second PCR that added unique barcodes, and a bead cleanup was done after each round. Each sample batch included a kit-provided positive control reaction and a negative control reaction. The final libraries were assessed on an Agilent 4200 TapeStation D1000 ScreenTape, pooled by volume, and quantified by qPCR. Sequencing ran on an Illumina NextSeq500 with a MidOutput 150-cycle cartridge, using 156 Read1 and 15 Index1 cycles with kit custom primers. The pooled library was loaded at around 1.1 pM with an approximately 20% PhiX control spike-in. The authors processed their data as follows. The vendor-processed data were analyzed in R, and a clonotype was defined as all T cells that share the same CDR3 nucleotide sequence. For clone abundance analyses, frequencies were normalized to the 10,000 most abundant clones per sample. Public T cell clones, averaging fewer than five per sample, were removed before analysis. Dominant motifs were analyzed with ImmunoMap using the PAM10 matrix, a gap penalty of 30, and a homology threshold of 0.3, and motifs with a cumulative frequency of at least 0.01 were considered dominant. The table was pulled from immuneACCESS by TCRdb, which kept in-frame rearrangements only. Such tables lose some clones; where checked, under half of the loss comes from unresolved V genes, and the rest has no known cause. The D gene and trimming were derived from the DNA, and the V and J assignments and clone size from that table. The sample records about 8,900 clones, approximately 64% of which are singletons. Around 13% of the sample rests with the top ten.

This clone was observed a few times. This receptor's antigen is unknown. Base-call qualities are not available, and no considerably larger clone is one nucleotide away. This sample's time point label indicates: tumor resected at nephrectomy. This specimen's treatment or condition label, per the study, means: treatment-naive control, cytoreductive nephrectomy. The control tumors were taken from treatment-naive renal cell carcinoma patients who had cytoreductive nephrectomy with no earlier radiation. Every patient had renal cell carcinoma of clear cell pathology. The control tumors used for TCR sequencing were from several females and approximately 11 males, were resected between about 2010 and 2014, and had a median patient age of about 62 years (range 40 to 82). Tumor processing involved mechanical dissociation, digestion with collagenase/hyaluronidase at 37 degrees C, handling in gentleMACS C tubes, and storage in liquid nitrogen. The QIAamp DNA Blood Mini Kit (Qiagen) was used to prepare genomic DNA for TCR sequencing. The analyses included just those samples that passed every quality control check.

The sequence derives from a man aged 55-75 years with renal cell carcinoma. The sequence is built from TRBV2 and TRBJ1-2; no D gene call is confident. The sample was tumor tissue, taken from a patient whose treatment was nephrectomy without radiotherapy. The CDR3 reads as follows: CASIDTVTGSGYTF. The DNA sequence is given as TGTGCCAGCATAGACACGGTTACCGGATCTGGCTACACCTTC.